Following are 17 T cell receptor beta chains from one sample sequenced in a study of PD-1 blockade in classical Hodgkin lymphoma. TCRdb's table, derived via immunoSEQ multiplex PCR, lists solely in-frame clones and lacks some. The sample lists some 96,000 clones, 81% occurring once. All patients relapsed after autologous stem cell transplantation, and brentuximab vedotin exposure varied. Sequenced here: peripheral blood mononuclear cells (PBMCs), sampled before the second cycle of nivolumab. Receptor source: a human donor with classical Hodgkin lymphoma.

The V and J genes are TRBV9 and TRBJ2-5; the D gene is possibly TRBD2 (7 bases). CDR1 is SGDLS and CDR2 is YYNGEE in the germline V gene. The CDR3 covers 14 residues. Trimming shortened V by 4 bases and J by 4 bases, and 14 bases separated the two germline ends. The CDR3 nucleotides read TGTGCCAGCAGCTCGGGGGGACAAGGAGAGACCCAGTACTTC. It codes for CASSSGGQGETQYF.

V usage is TRBV30 and J usage is TRBJ1-2; D is undetermined. V was clipped by 0 bases and J by 7 bases, with 15 bases between them. Per germline, CDR1 GTSNPN and CDR2 SVGIG (reference sequence). This CDR3 spans 14 amino acids. For the CDR3, the DNA is TGTGCCTGGAGTGTACGGGCAGGAAGAGGTGGCTACACCTTC. Amino acid sequence: CAWSVRAGRGGYTF. The variable domain in full, completed from reference TRBV30 and TRBJ1-2, reads SQTIHQWPATLVQPVGSPLSLECTVEGTSNPNLYWYRQAAGRGLQLLFYSVGIGQISSEVPQNLSASRPQDRQFILSSKKLLLSDSGFYLCAWSVRAGRGGYTFGSGTRLTVV.

The CDR3 DNA sequence: TGTGCCAGCAGCTTCCTAGGGGTAGGGGAGCAGTACTTC. It yields the protein CASSFLGVGEQYF. J is TRBJ2-7 and V is TRBV9, with D tentatively TRBD1 (5 bases). V lost 4 bases to trimming and J lost 7 bases, with 15 bases between them. Germline V gene sequence: CDR1 SGDLS, CDR2 YYNGEE. CDR3 length: 13 residues.

The chain employs TRBV6-6 and TRBJ2-1, with 10 bases lining up with TRBD2. The V and J ends lost 2 bases and 5 bases, in that order; junction bases with no gene match: 3. This CDR3 is 15 amino acids long. Germline lookup yields CDR1 MNHNY and CDR2 SVGAGI (reference sequence). CDR3 nucleotide sequence: TGTGCCAGCAGTTACCCGGGACTAGCGCACAATGAGCAGTTCTTC. Translating gives CASSYPGLAHNEQFF.

J is TRBJ1-4 and V is TRBV5-1; D ambiguous. CDR1 is SGHRS and CDR2 is YFSETQ in the germline V gene. This CDR3 region has 13 residues. V dropped 6 bases and J dropped 7 bases, with 13 bases sitting between them. DNA of the CDR3: TGCGCCAGCAAAAGGGAAGAGGGTGAAAAACTGTTTTTT. Translation: CASKREEGEKLFF.

Only a few counts were recorded for this clone. The chain is built from TRBV4-1 and TRBJ2-7; tentative D call: TRBD1 (5 bases). CDR3 size: 17 residues. Germline CDR1 and CDR2: MGHRA and YSYEKL. V was trimmed by 3 bases and J by 4 bases, leaving 22 bases between them. The CDR3 sequence is CASSHSQGPPPIYEQYF. The DNA for the CDR3 is TGCGCCAGCAGCCATAGTCAGGGCCCCCCGCCAATATACGAGCAGTACTTC.

The rearrangement joins TRBV18 to TRBJ2-2; unclear D gene. CDR3 size: 17 residues. V was shortened by 2 bases and J by 3 bases, with 16 bases between the two germline ends. The germline gives CDR1 KGHSH, CDR2 LQKENI. The CDR3 bases are TGTGCCAGCTCACCATCGATCAAAAGATTGGACACCGGGGAGCTGTTTTTT. Protein sequence: CASSPSIKRLDTGELFF.

V and J are TRBV18 and TRBJ2-7; D is tentatively TRBD1 or TRBD2 (5 bases each). Germline-derived CDR1 and CDR2 are KGHSH and LQKENI. Trimming took off 3 bases at V and 5 bases at J, with 5 bases between the two ends. The CDR3 spans 11 residues. The CDR3 protein is CASSPGDEQYF. The CDR3 region has the DNA TGTGCCAGCTCACCGGGGGACGAGCAGTACTTC.

This sequence joins TRBV10-1 and TRBJ1-1; TRBD1 matches at 10 bases. The CDR3 is 13 amino acids. Trimming removed 6 bases from V and 7 bases from J; junction bases left unmatched: 5. Germline V gene sequence: CDR1 WNHNN, CDR2 SYGVQD (reference sequence). The CDR3 sequence: CASRRTGGHEAFF. Here the CDR3 DNA reads TGCGCCAGCAGGCGGACAGGGGGTCATGAAGCTTTCTTT.

Remarks on this clone: Just one base apart from a much larger clone, this may be a read error. This sequence joins TRBV11-3 and TRBJ2-3; unclear D gene. This CDR3 has 12 residues. V lost 5 bases and J lost 0, with 3 bases in between. Germline lookup yields CDR1 SGHNT and CDR2 YENEEA. CDR3 coding DNA: TGTGCCAGCAGCCCTAGCACAGATACGCAGTATTTT. It specifies CASSPSTDTQYF.

The table lists this clone with a count of one. The chain uses TRBV5-1 and TRBJ2-4; D unclear. CDR1 is SGHRS and CDR2 is YFSETQ in the germline V gene. The CDR3 runs 13 residues. With 0 bases removed from V and 9 bases from J, the gap between germline ends came to 10 bases. CDR3 amino acids: CASSLEIMGIQYF. The DNA for the CDR3 is TGCGCCAGCAGCTTGGAAATTATGGGCATTCAGTACTTC. The full variable domain, completed using reference TRBV5-1 and TRBJ2-4, is KAGVTQTPRYLIKTRGQQVTLSCSPISGHRSVSWYQQTPGQGLQFLFEYFSETQRNKGNFPGRFSGRQFSNSRSEMNVSTLELGDSALYLCASSLEIMGIQYFGAGTRLSVL.

The chain recombines TRBV9 with TRBJ1-2; the match to TRBD1 covers 10 bases. V gave up 1 base and J gave up 8 bases; unmatched junction bases: 8. CDR1 SGDLS and CDR2 YYNGEE come from the germline V gene. The CDR3 sequence is 15 residues long. The CDR3, as DNA: TGTGCCAGCAGCGTAACGACAGGGGGCGCTGAGGGCTACACCTTC. Translating it yields CASSVTTGGAEGYTF. Using reference TRBV9 and TRBJ1-2 for the parts outside the CDR3, the full variable domain is DSGVTQTPKHLITATGQRVTLRCSPRSGDLSVYWYQQSLDQGLQFLIQYYNGEERAKGNILERFSAQQFPDLHSELNLSSLELGDSALYFCASSVTTGGAEGYTFGSGTRLTVV.

V and J are TRBV5-6 and TRBJ2-7; 7 bases are a match to TRBD2. Looked up from germline, CDR1 is SGHDT and CDR2 is YYEEEE. V lost 0 bases, J lost 5 bases, and 8 bases stayed unmatched. CDR3 length: 15 residues. DNA for the CDR3: TGTGCCAGCAGCTTGGTGGGGCGGGAGCTAAACGAGCAGTACTTC. Translated, it gives CASSLVGRELNEQYF. Full variable domain (rest looked up from reference TRBV5-6 and TRBJ2-7): DAGVTQSPTHLIKTRGQQVTLRCSPKSGHDTVSWYQQALGQGPQFIFQYYEEEERQRGNFPDRFSGHQFPNYSSELNVNALLLGDSALYLCASSLVGRELNEQYFGPGTRLTVT.

This clone turned up a few times. The rearrangement joins TRBV7-6 to TRBJ2-1, with 10 positions matching TRBD2. V shed 5 bases, J shed 8 bases, and the junction held 15 bases outside the gene matches. The germline V gene encodes CDR1 SGHVS and CDR2 FNYEAQ. The CDR3 covers 17 residues. The CDR3 DNA follows: TGTGCCAGCAGCCCCAGTCCTCTAGCGGGAGTGGTGGATGAGCAGTTCTTC. It yields the protein CASSPSPLAGVVDEQFF. Together with reference TRBV7-6 and TRBJ2-1, the CDR3 gives the full variable domain: GAGVSQSPRYKVTKRGQDVALRCDPISGHVSLYWYRQALGQGPEFLTYFNYEAQQDKSGLPNDRFSAERPEGSISTLTIQRTEQRDSAMYRCASSPSPLAGVVDEQFFGPGTRLTVL.

This clone was observed once. The chain uses TRBV7-9 and TRBJ2-5; the D gene is possibly TRBD2 (7 bases). Trimming removed 5 bases at V and 4 bases at J, with 14 bases between. The CDR3 runs 14 residues. Germline CDR1 SEHNR, CDR2 FQNEAQ (reference sequence). CDR3 nucleotide sequence: TGTGCCAGCAGCCGGGGGGCCGGGGGAGAGACCCAGTACTTC. Its protein product is CASSRGAGGETQYF.

This chain links TRBV2 with TRBJ2-1; D gene ambiguous. There are 13 residues in the CDR3. The germline V gene has CDR1 SNHLY and CDR2 FYNNEI. V lost 2 bases and J lost 7, with 9 bases in between. CDR3 DNA sequence: TGTGCCAGCAGTGAAATGGGTCGTAATGAGCAGTTCTTC. Its protein is CASSEMGRNEQFF. The entire variable domain, with the rest obtained from reference TRBV2 and TRBJ2-1, is as follows: EPEVTQTPSHQVTQMGQEVILRCVPISNHLYFYWYRQILGQKVEFLVSFYNNEISEKSEIFDDQFSVERPDGSNFTLKIRSTKLEDSAMYFCASSEMGRNEQFFGPGTRLTVL.

J is TRBJ2-7 and V is TRBV7-6, with 7 bases lining up with TRBD1. Germline V gene sequence: CDR1 SGHVS, CDR2 FNYEAQ. This CDR3 spans 15 amino acids. With 0 bases clipped from V and 2 bases from J, the junction kept 4 bases outside the gene matches. The CDR3 here is CASSLAGTEAYEQYF. CDR3 in DNA: TGTGCCAGCAGCTTAGCCGGGACAGAGGCCTACGAGCAGTACTTC. The complete variable domain, with remaining parts taken from reference TRBV7-6 and TRBJ2-7, reads GAGVSQSPRYKVTKRGQDVALRCDPISGHVSLYWYRQALGQGPEFLTYFNYEAQQDKSGLPNDRFSAERPEGSISTLTIQRTEQRDSAMYRCASSLAGTEAYEQYFGPGTRLTVT.